The 6 T cell receptor beta chains given below trace back to one sample, sequenced in a study of cytomegalovirus exposure and HLA in healthy donors. The PCR contained 60 Vbeta and 13 Jbeta primers. Profiled with immunoSEQ multiplex PCR; TCRdb holds only in-frame clones, not every one. The table has about 140,000 clones, 60% to 80% seen once. Specimen: PBMCs. These receptors were collected from a woman aged 40 to 55 in good health and CMV-seronegative.

The chain carries TRBV19 and TRBJ1-1; D possibly corresponds to TRBD1 (5 bases). V lost 3 bases to trimming and J lost 6 bases, with 11 bases between them. There are 13 residues in the CDR3. The germline CDR1 and CDR2 sequences are LNHDA and SQIVND (reference sequence). The CDR3 here is CASSIQGLAEAFF. DNA of the CDR3: TGTGCCAGTAGTATCCAGGGACTAGCTGAAGCTTTCTTT.

This clone has more than one count but fewer than ten. V and J are TRBV6-6 and TRBJ2-5; 16 nucleotides line up with TRBD2. CDR1 MNHNY and CDR2 SVGAGI come from the germline V gene (reference sequence). The CDR3 totals 16 residues. V lost 6 bases and J lost 3; bases outside the gene matches: 4. The CDR3 DNA reads as TGTGCCAGCAGGGGGACTAGCGGGAGGGGGAAAGAGACCCAGTACTTC. As protein: CASRGTSGRGKETQYF.

This clone has just a few counts. The genes are TRBV6-1 and TRBJ2-1, with 8 bases lining up with TRBD2. The V gene end was trimmed by 5 bases and the J gene end by 5 bases; junction bases not matched to a gene: 2. The germline V gene encodes CDR1 MNHNS and CDR2 SASEGT. The CDR3 runs 13 residues. For the CDR3, the DNA is TGTGCCAGCAGTCTACTAGCGGACAATGAGCAGTTCTTC. Translating it yields CASSLLADNEQFF.

The V and J genes are TRBV5-6 and TRBJ2-7, with 8 bases lining up with TRBD2. Germline assignment: CDR1 SGHDT and CDR2 YYEEEE. Trimming at V came to 7 bases and at J to 5 bases, leaving 8 bases not matched to a gene. CDR3 size: 13 residues. The CDR3 bases are TGTGCCAGCGGACGGGGGGGCCGCGACGAGCAGTACTTC. This translates into CASGRGGRDEQYF.

In its sample, this clone was seen a few times. The chain employs TRBV5-4 and TRBJ2-7, with 7 positions matching TRBD1. This CDR3 is built from 14 residues. J gave up 2 bases and V 0 bases, and 2 bases lay outside the gene matches. In germline, CDR1 is SGHNT, CDR2 YYREEE (reference sequence). The CDR3 sequence: CASSLGDRAYEQYF. The CDR3 DNA reads TGTGCCAGCAGCTTGGGGGACAGAGCCTACGAGCAGTACTTC.

The J gene is TRBJ1-1, the V gene TRBV19; D ambiguous. V was clipped by 5 bases and J by 2 bases, with 15 bases between them. The length of the CDR3 is 15 residues. CDR1 LNHDA and CDR2 SQIVND come from the germline V gene (reference sequence). For the CDR3, the DNA is TGTGCCAGTAGTGCCTTGACGGGGTTCAACACTGAAGCTTTCTTT. It specifies CASSALTGFNTEAFF.